The 23 T cell receptor beta chains presented below share a single source sample, sequenced in a study of regulatory T cells in long-lasting Graves disease. The TCR beta library used iRepertoire HTBI primers with Arm-PCR amplification of CDR3. MiXCR was run by TCRdb on the multiplex PCR reads, yielding one entry per CDR3 protein. The data show 250,000 to 300,000 distinct CDR3 sequences, 22% seen once. Time point described: persistent/refractory GD, antithyroid drugs over 5 years with positive TRAb. After RNA was extracted from PBMCs, the TCR library was made from it. Sequenced material: peripheral blood mononuclear cells (PBMCs), taken when the disease was refractory, from a patient treated with antithyroid drugs. Receptors originate from a female donor with Graves disease.

This clonotype has ten or more counts. The rearrangement joins TRBV2 to TRBJ1-2; 11 bases line up with TRBD1. Trimming removed 6 bases from V and 5 bases from J; junction bases left unmatched: 5. Germline values: CDR1 SNHLY, CDR2 FYNNEI. This CDR3 has 14 amino acids. In DNA, the CDR3 is TGTGCCAGCAGCCTTGGACAGGGGGCATATGGCTACACCTTC. Translating gives CASSLGQGAYGYTF.

The chain has TRBV4-1 and TRBJ2-7; perhaps D is TRBD1 or TRBD2 (5 bases each). Trimming cost V 2 bases and J 3 bases, with 11 bases left between them. The CDR3 loop spans 14 amino acids. Germline V gives CDR1 MGHRA, CDR2 YSYEKL. The CDR3 loop reads CASSQWDGHYEQYF. The DNA of the CDR3 is TGCGCCAGCAGCCAATGGGACGGACACTACGAGCAGTACTTC.

This clonotype has more than one count but fewer than ten. The rearrangement uses TRBV7-2 and TRBJ2-7; D gene ambiguous. Trimming took off 5 bases at V and 3 bases at J, with 11 bases between the two ends. CDR3 length: 13 residues. Germline-derived CDR1 and CDR2 are SGHTA and FQGNSA. The CDR3 sequence is CASSRPGGYEQYF. The CDR3, as DNA: TGTGCCAGCAGCCGCCCCGGTGGCTACGAGCAGTACTTC. Together with reference TRBV7-2 and TRBJ2-7, the CDR3 gives the full variable domain: GAGVSQSPSNKVTEKGKDVELRCDPISGHTALYWYRQSLGQGLEFLIYFQGNSAPDKSGLPSDRFSAERTGGSVSTLTIQRTQQEDSAVYLCASSRPGGYEQYFGPGTRLTVT.

This clonotype was seen ten or more times. The V and J genes are TRBV28 and TRBJ2-7; D is possibly TRBD2 (5 bases). V was shortened by 1 base and J by 6 bases, with 10 bases between the two germline ends. Germline V gives CDR1 MDHEN, CDR2 SYDVKM. The CDR3 has 13 amino acids. The CDR3 DNA sequence: TGTGCCAGCAGTTTATCCGTCGGGGTCGAGCAGTACTTC. Translating it yields CASSLSVGVEQYF.

The V gene is TRBV7-9, the J gene TRBJ2-7; D uncertain. Trimming removed 5 bases from V and 6 bases from J, with 11 bases in between. Per germline, CDR1 SEHNR and CDR2 FQNEAQ (reference sequence). This CDR3 comprises 12 residues. The chain's CDR3 is CASSQDSSEQYF. In DNA, the CDR3 is TGTGCCAGCAGCCAGGATAGTAGCGAGCAGTACTTC.

The rearrangement joins TRBV9 to TRBJ2-5; perhaps TRBD1 as D (6 bases). TRBJ2-7 matches the DNA end more closely, so the J call is doubtful. CDR1 SGDLS and CDR2 YYNGEE come from the germline V gene. The CDR3 has 14 residues. This chain's CDR3 is CASSPGQRYYEQYF. CDR3 sequence (DNA): TGTGCCAGCAGCCCAGGACAGAGGTACTACGAGCAGTACTTC.

This chain uses TRBV18 with TRBJ2-6, with a weak D call TRBD2 (5 bases). Per germline, CDR1 KGHSH and CDR2 LQKENI. V lost 3 bases to trimming and J lost 0 bases, with 15 bases between them. CDR3 length equals 18 residues. The CDR3 sequence is CASSPLSGPSSGANVLTF. The CDR3 DNA sequence: TGTGCCAGCTCACCCTTGAGCGGTCCCAGCTCTGGGGCCAACGTCCTGACTTTC.

This clonotype was seen a handful of times. The chain has TRBV2 and TRBJ2-7, with 7 bases fitting TRBD2. Looked up from germline, CDR1 is SNHLY and CDR2 is FYNNEI. V gave up 2 bases and J gave up 4 bases; unmatched junction bases: 8. CDR3 length equals 15 residues. CDR3 sequence: CASSERTSGIYEQYF. Written as DNA, the CDR3 is TGTGCCAGCAGTGAACGTACGAGCGGGATTTACGAGCAGTACTTC.

As regards this clonotype: This could be a read error, since a much larger clone is one nucleotide away. The chain carries TRBV5-4 and TRBJ2-7; TRBD1 aligns across 8 bases. CDR3 size: 15 residues. The trim removed 2 bases at V and 4 bases at J, leaving 8 bases unmatched. From germline, CDR1 is SGHNT and CDR2 YYREEE (reference sequence). The CDR3 bases are TGTGCCAGCAGCTTCGGGACAGGCCATAGGTACGAGCAGTACTTC. Amino acid sequence: CASSFGTGHRYEQYF.

Note on this clonotype: A much bigger clone sits one base away, suggesting this may be a read error. The CDR3 carries no conserved terminal phenylalanine or tryptophan, so it likely arises from a read error. The chain recombines TRBV27 with TRBJ1-2; D ambiguous. Trimming stripped 4 bases from V and 4 bases from J, with 10 bases between. The germline V gene encodes CDR1 MNHEY and CDR2 SMNVEV (reference sequence). The CDR3 has 13 residues. CDR3 residues: CASSSGIAYGYTL. The CDR3 nucleotides are TGTGCCAGCAGTTCGGGGATCGCCTATGGCTACACCCTC.

V gene TRBV28 combines with J gene TRBJ2-7; D gene uncertain. V was cut by 4 bases and J by 4 bases, with 11 bases left in between. The CDR3 loop spans 13 amino acids. Germline V gives CDR1 MDHEN, CDR2 SYDVKM. CDR3 sequence (DNA): TGTGCCAGCAGTTCTAGGGAAAATTACGAGCAGTACTTC. This gives the protein CASSSRENYEQYF.

The chain employs TRBV30 and TRBJ2-3; TRBD1 might be the D (5 bases). The CDR3 spans 12 residues. CDR1 and CDR2 (germline): GTSNPN, SVGIG (reference sequence). V gave up 0 bases and J gave up 6 bases, with 7 bases separating them. This chain's CDR3 is CAWSVSGDTQYF. The CDR3 nucleotides read TGTGCCTGGAGTGTATCAGGGGATACGCAGTATTTT.

This clonotype was counted between two and nine times. The rearrangement links TRBV19 to TRBJ1-1; D is unclear. Trimming stripped 2 bases from V and 4 bases from J, with 8 bases between. This CDR3 has 13 amino acids. Germline CDR1 is LNHDA and CDR2 is SQIVND (reference sequence). CDR3 DNA: TGTGCCAGTAGTATATACAGCGGCACTGAAGCTTTCTTT. Translating it yields CASSIYSGTEAFF.

This clonotype was counted between two and nine times. V and J are TRBV28 and TRBJ2-7; D is unresolved. Between the trimmed V and J ends, which lost 6 bases and 2 bases, there was a span of 8 bases. This CDR3 contains 12 residues. In germline, CDR1 is MDHEN, CDR2 SYDVKM. CDR3 residues: CASSIRTYEQYF. The CDR3 DNA is TGTGCCAGCAGCATTAGGACCTACGAGCAGTACTTC.

This clonotype was picked up a small number of times. This chain connects TRBV10-3 to TRBJ2-7; D perhaps matches TRBD2 (5 bases). The V end lost 0 bases, the J end lost 0 bases, and 6 bases lay between the germline ends. The germline V gene has CDR1 ENHRY and CDR2 SYGVKD. The CDR3 is made up of 14 amino acids. The CDR3 sequence: CAISESGSSYEQYF. The CDR3 nucleotides read TGTGCCATCAGTGAGTCAGGGAGCTCCTACGAGCAGTACTTC.

The chain combines TRBV7-8 with TRBJ2-5, with 14 bases identical to TRBD2. The CDR3 covers 14 residues. With 4 bases clipped from V and 9 bases from J, the junction kept 4 bases outside the gene matches. Per the germline V gene, CDR1 is SGHVS and CDR2 is FQNEAQ. The CDR3 bases are TGTGCCAGCAGCTCGAGGACTAGCGGGGGGCCCCAGTACTTC. It yields the protein CASSSRTSGGPQYF. The full variable domain, rest sourced from reference TRBV7-8 and TRBJ2-5, is GAGVSQSPRYKVAKRGQDVALRCDPISGHVSLFWYQQALGQGPEFLTYFQNEAQLDKSGLPSDRFFAERPEGSVSTLKIQRTQQEDSAVYLCASSSRTSGGPQYFGPGTRLLVL.

Points on this clonotype: A clone one base away is much larger, so this may be a read error. This rearrangement joins TRBV11-1 to TRBJ2-7, with TRBD2 identical over 7 bases. The CDR3 sequence is 14 residues long. Germline CDR1 and CDR2: SGHAT and FQDESV (reference sequence). The CDR3: CTSSVASGTYEQYF. CDR3 sequence (DNA): TGTACCAGCAGCGTAGCTAGCGGTACCTACGAGCAGTACTTC.

This clonotype turned up a few times. The V gene is TRBV18, the J gene TRBJ1-3; D gene ambiguous. The V and J ends lost 2 bases and 0 bases respectively, with 5 bases between them. CDR1 is KGHSH, CDR2 LQKENI, per germline. This CDR3 is 14 amino acids long. The CDR3 bases are TGTGCCAGCTCACCAGGCTCCTCTGGAAACACCATATATTTT. Its translation: CASSPGSSGNTIYF. Complete variable domain (other parts from reference TRBV18 and TRBJ1-3): NAGVMQNPRHLVRRRGQEARLRCSPMKGHSHVYWYRQLPEEGLKFMVYLQKENIIDESGMPKERFSAEFPKEGPSILRIQQVVRGDSAAYFCASSPGSSGNTIYFGEGSWLTVV.

This clonotype was picked up a small number of times. The chain has TRBV5-1 and TRBJ1-1, with 7 bases identical to TRBD1. Germline-derived CDR1 and CDR2 are SGHRS and YFSETQ. The CDR3 is made up of 15 amino acids. V trimming: 0 bases; J trimming: 0 bases; junction bases outside the gene matches: 2. CDR3 nucleotides: TGCGCCAGCAGCTTGGAGACAGGGATGAACACTGAAGCTTTCTTT. It codes for CASSLETGMNTEAFF.

This clonotype was detected only a few times. The chain uses TRBV20-1 and TRBJ1-5, with a tentative D call TRBD1 (6 bases). The length of the CDR3 is 15 residues. CDR1 and CDR2 (germline): DFQATT, SNEGSKA (reference sequence). V shed 4 bases and J shed 5 bases, with 18 bases lying between them. The CDR3 sequence: CSAIPFRGADQPQHF. The CDR3 DNA reads as TGCAGTGCTATTCCCTTTAGGGGGGCGGATCAGCCCCAGCATTTT.

At least ten counts were recorded for this clonotype. The J gene is TRBJ1-5, the V gene TRBV7-2, with 8 bases identical to TRBD1. Trimming at V came to 1 base and at J to 7 bases, leaving 12 bases not matched to a gene. The V gene's germline CDR1 is SGHTA and CDR2 FQGNSA. This CDR3 comprises 17 residues. CDR3 nucleotide sequence: TGTGCCAGCAGCTTAGGAACAGGGGGGATTACGAGCCAGCCCCAGCATTTT. Protein sequence: CASSLGTGGITSQPQHF.

This clonotype turned up a few times. V is TRBV6-1 and J is TRBJ2-7, with D perhaps matching TRBD2 (5 bases). CDR1 MNHNS and CDR2 SASEGT come from the germline V gene. V gave up 2 bases and J gave up 3 bases, with 14 bases separating them. The CDR3 is 15 amino acids. CDR3 nucleotides: TGTGCCAGCAGTGAATATCCAGGAGGAAGCTACGAGCAGTACTTC. Translating gives CASSEYPGGSYEQYF.

This chain links TRBV29-1 with TRBJ2-5; perhaps TRBD1 as D (6 bases). The CDR3 is 12 amino acids. Germline V gene lookup returns CDR1 SQVTM and CDR2 ANQGSEA. V was cut by 6 bases and J by 4 bases, with 12 bases left in between. CDR3 sequence (DNA): TGCAGCGTCGCACAGGGTGGAGAGACCCAGTACTTC. This sequence encodes CSVAQGGETQYF.